This T cell receptor beta chain derives from a study of tissue T cells after allogeneic stem cell transplantation. The CDR3 has 14 amino acids. The V and J ends lost 0 bases and 0 bases respectively, with 4 bases between them. Germline assignment: CDR1 MSHET and CDR2 SYDVDS. As for this clone: Its antigen is still unknown. Mouse gene names apply. The CDR3 extends 1 residue past the end of the read, so its final part is completed from the germline J gene.

TCRbeta CDR3 was sequenced at survey depth with template counts. The assay was immunoSEQ multiplex PCR, and TCRdb's table has in-frame clones only and misses some. The sample consists of 40,000 to 60,000 clones, less than 75% of them appearing once. Study observations and caveats: Motif-based clustering found tissue-specific repertoire signatures shared across patients, though few clones were shared. Limitations included a small, clinically heterogeneous cohort and limited sampling depth. Blood and spleen captured only part of the tissue TCR repertoire.

The sample taken for sequencing was sorted cells pooled from one or two spleens. The chain uses TRBV29 and TRBJ2-5, with unresolved D. The clonotype originates from a pool of C57BL/6 mice in good health. Here the CDR3 reads CASSLSDNQDTQYF. CDR3 DNA (partial): TGTGCTAGCAGTTTATCGGACAACCAAGACACCCAGTAC.